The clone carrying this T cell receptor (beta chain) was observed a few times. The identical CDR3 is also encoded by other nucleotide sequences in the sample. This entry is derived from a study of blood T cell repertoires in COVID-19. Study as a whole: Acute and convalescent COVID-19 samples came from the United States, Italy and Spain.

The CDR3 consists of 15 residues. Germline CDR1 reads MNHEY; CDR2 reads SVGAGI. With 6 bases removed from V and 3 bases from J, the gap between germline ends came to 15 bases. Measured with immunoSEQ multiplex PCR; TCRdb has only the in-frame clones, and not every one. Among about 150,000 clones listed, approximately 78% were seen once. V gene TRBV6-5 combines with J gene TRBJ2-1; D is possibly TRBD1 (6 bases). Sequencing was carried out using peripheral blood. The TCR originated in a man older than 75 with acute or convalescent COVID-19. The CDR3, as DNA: TGTGCCAGCAGAAGCACAGGGTCCGGCTACAATGAGCAGTTCTTC. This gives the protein CASRSTGSGYNEQFF.